This entry is about one TCR beta chain. This sample stems from a study of CD8+ T cells in alopecia areata. The CDR3 sequence is 14 residues long. Germline CDR1 and CDR2: SGHVS and FNYEAQ. J lost 2 bases, V lost 1 base, and 2 bases had no gene match. Sequencing relied on a cDNA template that was reverse transcribed from extracted RNA. The table came from immunoSEQ multiplex PCR; TCRdb's copy has only in-frame clones and leaves some out. The repertoire holds 180,000 or so clones, more than 45% seen once, with 5% to 6% in the top ten. Treatment given: oral pan-JAK inhibitor, 5-10 mg twice daily. This sequence joins TRBV7-6 and TRBJ2-7; 7 positions match TRBD2. The material sequenced was CD4+ T cells sorted from blood, taken at week 24, from a patient treated with tofacitinib. This receptor was taken from a human donor with alopecia areata. The DNA for the CDR3 is TGTGCCAGCAGCTTAGAGGGAGGGGCCTACGAGCAGTACTTC. This encodes CASSLEGGAYEQYF.